A single T cell receptor (beta chain) is shown here with its context. The data derive from a study of cytomegalovirus exposure and HLA in healthy donors. The germline gives CDR1 MRHNA, CDR2 SNTAGT. The V gene end was trimmed by 7 bases and the J gene end by 3 bases; junction bases not matched to a gene: 9. There are 14 residues in the CDR3. Profiling relied on immunoSEQ multiplex PCR, and the TCRdb table lists in-frame clones only, not all of them. The sample has more than 250,000 clones; approximately 90% are singletons. Sequenced material: PBMCs. The receptor was derived from a woman in her 30s in good health and CMV-seropositive. The rearrangement uses TRBV6-4 and TRBJ2-7; TRBD2 matches at 7 bases. CDR3: CASIHRDYVYEQYF. The CDR3 coding sequence is TGTGCCAGCATCCACCGGGACTACGTCTACGAGCAGTACTTC.